These 15 T cell receptor beta chains originate from one sample sequenced in a study of identical twins. One entry per CDR3 protein, called by TCRdb with MiXCR from the 5' RACE reads. The data hold some 570,000 distinct CDR3 sequences, with about a fifth observed a single time. The same sample was also studied in work on yellow fever vaccine responses in identical twins.

The sequenced sample consisted of CD4+ T cells sorted from blood. The origin of the receptors is a woman under 30 in good health.

The genes are TRBV7-2 and TRBJ2-3; a weak D match, TRBD2 (6 bases). V lost 5 bases, J lost 8 bases, and 11 bases lay in between. This CDR3 is built from 12 residues. The germline gives CDR1 SGHTA, CDR2 FQGNSA. CDR3 protein: CASSGGRGTQYF. The CDR3 region has the DNA TGTGCCAGCAGCGGGGGGAGAGGTACGCAGTATTTT. The full variable domain, rest sourced from reference TRBV7-2 and TRBJ2-3, is GAGVSQSPSNKVTEKGKDVELRCDPISGHTALYWYRQSLGQGLEFLIYFQGNSAPDKSGLPSDRFSAERTGGSVSTLTIQRTQQEDSAVYLCASSGGRGTQYFGPGTRLTVL.

This clonotype was seen only a few times. The chain links TRBV12-3 or TRBV12-4 to TRBJ2-7; no clear D gene. V shed 5 bases and J shed 9 bases, with 20 bases lying between them. The CDR3 contains 14 residues. The CDR3 region is CASSVTWASEVQYF. The CDR3 DNA is TGTGCCAGCAGTGTTACATGGGCCTCCGAGGTGCAGTACTTC.

Only a few counts were recorded for this clonotype. The gene calls are TRBV7-9 and TRBJ2-5; 9 bases align to TRBD1. V lost 4 bases to trimming and J lost 4 bases; unmatched junction nucleotides: 10. CDR1 is SEHNR and CDR2 is FQNEAQ in the germline V gene (reference sequence). The CDR3 spans 16 residues. CDR3 coding DNA: TGTGCCAGCAGCTCAATGGACAGGGGTTTTTTAGAGACCCAGTACTTC. It specifies CASSSMDRGFLETQYF.

This chain connects TRBV5-1 to TRBJ2-3, with 12 bases that match TRBD2. The V gene's germline CDR1 is SGHRS and CDR2 YFSETQ. Trimming cost V 0 bases and J 0 bases; bases outside gene matches: 14. This CDR3 contains 21 residues. Written as DNA, the CDR3 is TGCGCCAGCAGCTTGGAACCCACTAGCGGGAGGACTGCCTCTAGCACAGATACGCAGTATTTT. This codes for CASSLEPTSGRTASSTDTQYF.

The chain joins TRBV18 to TRBJ1-1; maybe TRBD1 (5 bases). Per the germline V gene, CDR1 is KGHSH and CDR2 is LQKENI. V was shortened by 3 bases and J by 3 bases, with 11 bases between the two germline ends. The CDR3 consists of 14 residues. The CDR3: CASSPMGQDTEAFF. In DNA, the CDR3 is TGTGCCAGCTCACCTATGGGGCAAGACACTGAAGCTTTCTTT.

The chain links TRBV24-1 to TRBJ2-1, with 10 bases that match TRBD1. Germline V CDR1 and CDR2: KGHDR, SFDVKD. V was pared by 0 bases and J by 8 bases, with 3 bases of the junction left unmatched. The CDR3 is 15 amino acids. The CDR3 region has the DNA TGTGCCACCAGTGATTTGGGACAGGGGGGCGATGAGCAGTTCTTC. Translation gives CATSDLGQGGDEQFF.

CDR3 in amino acids: CASSRGQTSNQPQHF. CDR3 nucleotide sequence: TGTGCCAGCTCACGGGGACAAACGAGCAATCAGCCCCAGCATTTT. V usage is TRBV11-2 and J usage is TRBJ1-5; tentative D call: TRBD1 (6 bases). Trimming took 8 bases from V and 1 from J, leaving 15 bases between them. CDR3 length equals 15 residues. Germline lookup yields CDR1 SGHAT and CDR2 FQNNGV.

Ten or more counts support this clonotype. This sequence joins TRBV15 and TRBJ2-1, with D possibly being TRBD2 (6 bases). The CDR3 has 16 residues. CDR1 and CDR2 from the germline V gene are LNHNV and YYDKDF (reference sequence). V gave up 0 bases and J gave up 4 bases, with 13 bases separating them. CDR3 nucleotide sequence: TGTGCCACCAGCAGAGAAAGGCCGGGGGAGTACAATGAGCAGTTCTTC. It codes for CATSRERPGEYNEQFF.

V usage is TRBV3-1 and J usage is TRBJ2-4, with a weak D call TRBD2 (6 bases). This CDR3 region has 15 residues. V lost 1 base and J 4 bases, leaving 11 bases between the germline ends. The V gene's germline CDR1 is LGHDT and CDR2 YNNKEL (reference sequence). The CDR3 DNA is TGTGCCAGCAGCCAAGGCCTAGCGCAAAAAAACATTCAGTACTTC. This encodes CASSQGLAQKNIQYF.

This clonotype was observed a few times. This chain joins TRBV27 and TRBJ2-1; 12 nucleotides agree with TRBD2. CDR1 and CDR2 (germline): MNHEY, SMNVEV (reference sequence). J lost 2 bases, V lost 3 bases, and 2 bases had no gene match. This CDR3 is 16 amino acids long. The CDR3 DNA follows: TGTGCCAGCAGTTTTTGGACTAGCGGGGCCTACAATGAGCAGTTCTTC. This codes for CASSFWTSGAYNEQFF.

This rearrangement joins TRBV7-9 to TRBJ1-2; unclear D gene. The CDR3 consists of 14 residues. Looked up from germline, CDR1 is SEHNR and CDR2 is FQNEAQ (reference sequence). V lost 6 bases to trimming and J lost 0 bases, with 11 bases between them. CDR3: CASSLRNSNYGYTF. CDR3 in DNA: TGTGCCAGCAGTCTGAGAAACTCTAACTATGGCTACACCTTC.

The chain recombines TRBV29-1 with TRBJ2-3, with D tentatively TRBD2 (6 bases). The CDR3 spans 14 residues. Trimming stripped 4 bases from V and 2 bases from J, with 13 bases between. Germline assignment: CDR1 SQVTM and CDR2 ANQGSEA. The CDR3 sequence is CSVGDSGYTDTQYF. CDR3 nucleotide sequence: TGCAGCGTTGGGGATAGCGGCTACACAGATACGCAGTATTTT.

This clonotype was counted only a few times. V and J are TRBV7-2 and TRBJ2-1, with D possibly being TRBD2 (5 bases). The V end was cut by 3 bases, the J end by 5 bases, with 14 bases between. There are 15 residues in the CDR3. Germline values: CDR1 SGHTA, CDR2 FQGNSA. The CDR3, as DNA: TGTGCCAGCAGCTTTACACCGGCCGGGGACAATGAGCAGTTCTTC. Its translation is CASSFTPAGDNEQFF.

The V and J genes are TRBV28 and TRBJ2-7, with D perhaps TRBD2 (6 bases). In germline, CDR1 is MDHEN, CDR2 SYDVKM. This CDR3 is built from 14 residues. V was pared by 7 bases and J by 3 bases, with 16 bases between. CDR3: CASINPGGNYEQYF. The CDR3 DNA is TGTGCCAGCATTAATCCTGGAGGGAACTACGAGCAGTACTTC.

This clonotype has only a few counts. The rearrangement joins TRBV12-5 to TRBJ2-7, with no clear D. CDR3 length: 13 amino acids. The V and J ends lost 1 base and 2 bases respectively, with 6 bases between them. Germline V lookup: CDR1 LGHNT, CDR2 FRNRAP. CDR3 loop: CASGLDVPYEQYF. DNA for the CDR3: TGTGCTAGTGGTTTGGATGTACCCTACGAGCAGTACTTC.